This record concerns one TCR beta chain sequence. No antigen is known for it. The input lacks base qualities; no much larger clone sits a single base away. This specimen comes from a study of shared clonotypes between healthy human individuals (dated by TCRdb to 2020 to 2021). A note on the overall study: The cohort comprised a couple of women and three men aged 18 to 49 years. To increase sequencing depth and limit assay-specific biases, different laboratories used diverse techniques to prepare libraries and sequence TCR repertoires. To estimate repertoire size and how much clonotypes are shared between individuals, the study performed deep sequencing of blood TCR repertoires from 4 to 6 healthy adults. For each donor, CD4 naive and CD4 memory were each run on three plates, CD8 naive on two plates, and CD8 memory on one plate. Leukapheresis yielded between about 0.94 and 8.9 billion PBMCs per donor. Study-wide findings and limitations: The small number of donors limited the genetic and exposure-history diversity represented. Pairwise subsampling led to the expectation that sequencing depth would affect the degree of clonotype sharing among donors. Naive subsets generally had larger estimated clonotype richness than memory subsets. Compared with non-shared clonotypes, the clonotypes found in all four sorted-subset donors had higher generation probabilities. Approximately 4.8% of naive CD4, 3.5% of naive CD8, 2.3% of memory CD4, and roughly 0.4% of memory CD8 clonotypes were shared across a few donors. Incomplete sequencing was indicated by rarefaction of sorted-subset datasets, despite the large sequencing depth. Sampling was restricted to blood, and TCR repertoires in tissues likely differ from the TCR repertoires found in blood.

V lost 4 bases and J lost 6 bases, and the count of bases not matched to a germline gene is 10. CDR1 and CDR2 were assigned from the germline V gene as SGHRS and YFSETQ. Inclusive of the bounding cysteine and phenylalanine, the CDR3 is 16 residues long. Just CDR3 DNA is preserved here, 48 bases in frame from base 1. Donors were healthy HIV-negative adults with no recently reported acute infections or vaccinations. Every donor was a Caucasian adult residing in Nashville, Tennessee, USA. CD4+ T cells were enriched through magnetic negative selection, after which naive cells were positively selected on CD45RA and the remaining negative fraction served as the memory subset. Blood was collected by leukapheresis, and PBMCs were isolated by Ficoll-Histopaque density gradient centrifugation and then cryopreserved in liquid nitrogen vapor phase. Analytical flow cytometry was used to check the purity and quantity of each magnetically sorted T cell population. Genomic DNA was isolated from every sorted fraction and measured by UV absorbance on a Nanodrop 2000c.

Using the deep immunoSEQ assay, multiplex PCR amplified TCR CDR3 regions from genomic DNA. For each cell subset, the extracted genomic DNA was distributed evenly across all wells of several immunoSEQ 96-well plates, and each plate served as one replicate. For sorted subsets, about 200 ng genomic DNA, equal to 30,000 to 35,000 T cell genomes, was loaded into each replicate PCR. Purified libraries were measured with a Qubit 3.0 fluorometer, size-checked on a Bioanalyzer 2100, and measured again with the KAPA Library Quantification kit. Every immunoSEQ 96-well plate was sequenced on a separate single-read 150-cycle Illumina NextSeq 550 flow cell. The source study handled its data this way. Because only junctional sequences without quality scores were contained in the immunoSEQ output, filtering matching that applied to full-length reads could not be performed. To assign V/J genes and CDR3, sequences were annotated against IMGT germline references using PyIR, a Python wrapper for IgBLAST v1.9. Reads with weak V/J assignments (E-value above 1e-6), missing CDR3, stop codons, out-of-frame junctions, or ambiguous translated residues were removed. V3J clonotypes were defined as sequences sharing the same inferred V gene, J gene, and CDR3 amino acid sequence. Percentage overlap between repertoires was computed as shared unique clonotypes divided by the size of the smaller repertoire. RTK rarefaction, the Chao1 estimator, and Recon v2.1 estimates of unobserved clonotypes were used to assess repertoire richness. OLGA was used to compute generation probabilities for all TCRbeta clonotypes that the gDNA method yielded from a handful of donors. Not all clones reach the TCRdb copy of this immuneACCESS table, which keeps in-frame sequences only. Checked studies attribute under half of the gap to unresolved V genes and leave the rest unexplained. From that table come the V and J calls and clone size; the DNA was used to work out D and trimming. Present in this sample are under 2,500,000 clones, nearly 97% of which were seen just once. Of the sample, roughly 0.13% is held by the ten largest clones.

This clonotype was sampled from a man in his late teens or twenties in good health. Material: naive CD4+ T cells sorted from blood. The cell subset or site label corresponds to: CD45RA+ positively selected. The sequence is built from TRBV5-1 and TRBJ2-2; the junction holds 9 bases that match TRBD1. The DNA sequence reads TGCGCCAGCAGCGAACAGGGGGCGCTTTTCTCCGGGGAGCTGTTTTTT. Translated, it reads CASSEQGALFSGELFF. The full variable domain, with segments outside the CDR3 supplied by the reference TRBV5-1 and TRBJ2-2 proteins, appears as KAGVTQTPRYLIKTRGQQVTLSCSPISGHRSVSWYQQTPGQGLQFLFEYFSETQRNKGNFPGRFSGRQFSNSRSEMNVSTLELGDSALYLCASSEQGALFSGELFFGEGSRLTVL.